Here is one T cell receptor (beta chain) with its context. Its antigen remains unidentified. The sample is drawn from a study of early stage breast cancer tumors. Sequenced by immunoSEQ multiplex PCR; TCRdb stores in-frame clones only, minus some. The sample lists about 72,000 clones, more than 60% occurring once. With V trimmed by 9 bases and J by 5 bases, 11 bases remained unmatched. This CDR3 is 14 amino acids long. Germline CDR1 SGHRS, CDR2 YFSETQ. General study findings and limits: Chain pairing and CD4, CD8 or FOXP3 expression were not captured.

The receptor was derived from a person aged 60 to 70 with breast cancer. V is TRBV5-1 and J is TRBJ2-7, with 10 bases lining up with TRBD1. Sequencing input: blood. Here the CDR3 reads CATTPGQGSNEQYF. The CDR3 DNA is TGCGCCACCACACCGGGACAGGGGTCGAACGAGCAGTACTTC.